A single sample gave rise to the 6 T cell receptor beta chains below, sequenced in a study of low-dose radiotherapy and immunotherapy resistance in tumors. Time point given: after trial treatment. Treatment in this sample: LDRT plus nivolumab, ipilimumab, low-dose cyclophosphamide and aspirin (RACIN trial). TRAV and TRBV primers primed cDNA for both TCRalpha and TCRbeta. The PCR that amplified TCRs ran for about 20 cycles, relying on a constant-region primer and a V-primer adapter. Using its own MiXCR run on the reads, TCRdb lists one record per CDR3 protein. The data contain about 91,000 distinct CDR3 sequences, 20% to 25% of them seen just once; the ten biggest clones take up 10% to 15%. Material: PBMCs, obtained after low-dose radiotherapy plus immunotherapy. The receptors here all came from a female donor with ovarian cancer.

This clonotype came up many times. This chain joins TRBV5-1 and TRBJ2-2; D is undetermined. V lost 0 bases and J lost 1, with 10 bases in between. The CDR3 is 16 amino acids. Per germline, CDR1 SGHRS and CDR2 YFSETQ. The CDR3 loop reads CASSLGVTVNTGELFF. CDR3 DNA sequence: TGCGCCAGCAGCTTGGGGGTGACGGTGAACACCGGGGAGCTGTTTTTT.

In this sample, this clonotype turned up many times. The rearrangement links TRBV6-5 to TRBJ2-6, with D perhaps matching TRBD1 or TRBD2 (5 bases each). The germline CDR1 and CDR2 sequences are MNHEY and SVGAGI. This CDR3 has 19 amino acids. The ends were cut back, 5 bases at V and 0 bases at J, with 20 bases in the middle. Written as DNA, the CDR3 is TGTGCCAGCAGTACCCGACAGATTCTAGCCAACTCTGGGGCCAACGTCCTGACTTTC. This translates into CASSTRQILANSGANVLTF.

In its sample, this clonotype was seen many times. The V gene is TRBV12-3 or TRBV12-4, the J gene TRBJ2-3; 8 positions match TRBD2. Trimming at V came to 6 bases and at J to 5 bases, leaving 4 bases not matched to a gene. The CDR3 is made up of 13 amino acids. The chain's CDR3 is CASRRGGKDTQYF. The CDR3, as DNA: TGTGCCAGCAGACGCGGGGGGAAAGATACGCAGTATTTT.

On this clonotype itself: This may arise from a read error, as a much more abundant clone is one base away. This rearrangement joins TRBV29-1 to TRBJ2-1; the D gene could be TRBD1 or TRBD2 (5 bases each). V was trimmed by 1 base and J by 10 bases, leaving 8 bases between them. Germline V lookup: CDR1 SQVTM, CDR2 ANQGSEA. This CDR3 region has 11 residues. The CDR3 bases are TGCAGCGTTGAAGGAGGGGACGAGCAGTTCTTC. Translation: CSVEGGDEQFF.

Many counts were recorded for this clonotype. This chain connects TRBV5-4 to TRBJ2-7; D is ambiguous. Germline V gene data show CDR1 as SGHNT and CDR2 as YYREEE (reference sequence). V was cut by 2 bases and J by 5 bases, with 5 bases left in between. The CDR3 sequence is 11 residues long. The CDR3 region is CASSFSHEQYF. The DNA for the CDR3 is TGTGCCAGCAGCTTTAGCCACGAGCAGTACTTC. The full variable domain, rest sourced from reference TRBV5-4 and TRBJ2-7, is ETGVTQSPTHLIKTRGQQVTLRCSSQSGHNTVSWYQQALGQGPQFIFQYYREEENGRGNFPPRFSGLQFPNYSSELNVNALELDDSALYLCASSFSHEQYFGPGTRLTVT.

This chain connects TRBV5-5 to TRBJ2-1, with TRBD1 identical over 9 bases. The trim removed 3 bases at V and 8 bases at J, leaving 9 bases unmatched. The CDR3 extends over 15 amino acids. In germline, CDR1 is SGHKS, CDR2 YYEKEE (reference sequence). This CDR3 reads CASSWPGQGTDEQFF. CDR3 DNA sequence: TGTGCCAGCAGCTGGCCGGGACAGGGTACCGATGAGCAGTTCTTC.